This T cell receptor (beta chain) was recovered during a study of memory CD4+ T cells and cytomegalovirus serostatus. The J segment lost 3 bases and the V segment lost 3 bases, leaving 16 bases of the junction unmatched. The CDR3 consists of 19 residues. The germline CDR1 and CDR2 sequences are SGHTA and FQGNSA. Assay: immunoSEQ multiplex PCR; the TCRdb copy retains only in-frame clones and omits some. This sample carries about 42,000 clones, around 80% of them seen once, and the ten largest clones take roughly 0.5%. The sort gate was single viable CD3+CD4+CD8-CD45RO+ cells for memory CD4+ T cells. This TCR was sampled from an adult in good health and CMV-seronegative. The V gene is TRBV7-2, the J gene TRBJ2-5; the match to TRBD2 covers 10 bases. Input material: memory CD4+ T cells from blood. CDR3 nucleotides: TGTGCCAGCAGCTTTCTGCCGGTGGTTAGCGGGGGGTCCAAAGAGACCCAGTACTTC. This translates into CASSFLPVVSGGSKETQYF.